This T cell receptor (beta chain) is drawn from a study of blood T cell repertoires in COVID-19. The wider study: The United States, Italy and Spain were the sources of the acute and convalescent COVID-19 samples. Nucleic acid was either cDNA or gDNA, and it came from T cells, B-cell-depleted T cells, or PBMCs.

In the original workflow: It was from reference gene primer amplification that nucleated cell counts were estimated. Clones were read by immunoSEQ multiplex PCR, and TCRdb kept only the in-frame ones, dropping some. That table gives V, J and clone size, and the DNA gave D and trimming. The sample consists of 74,000 or so clones, 89% of them appearing once. The CDR3 totals 14 residues. The germline V gene encodes CDR1 SNHLY and CDR2 FYNNEI. V lost 3 bases and J lost 7, with 13 bases in between. Sequencing was carried out using peripheral blood. The chain combines TRBV2 with TRBJ2-1; TRBD1 is a possible D gene (5 bases). This clonotype was obtained from a man aged 45-60 years with active COVID-19. CDR3 nucleotides: TGTGCCAGCAGTGAGGGGCGAGGTCGGAATGAGCAGTTCTTC. It codes for CASSEGRGRNEQFF. Full variable domain (missing parts from reference TRBV2 and TRBJ2-1): EPEVTQTPSHQVTQMGQEVILRCVPISNHLYFYWYRQILGQKVEFLVSFYNNEISEKSEIFDDQFSVERPDGSNFTLKIRSTKLEDSAMYFCASSEGRGRNEQFFGPGTRLTVL.